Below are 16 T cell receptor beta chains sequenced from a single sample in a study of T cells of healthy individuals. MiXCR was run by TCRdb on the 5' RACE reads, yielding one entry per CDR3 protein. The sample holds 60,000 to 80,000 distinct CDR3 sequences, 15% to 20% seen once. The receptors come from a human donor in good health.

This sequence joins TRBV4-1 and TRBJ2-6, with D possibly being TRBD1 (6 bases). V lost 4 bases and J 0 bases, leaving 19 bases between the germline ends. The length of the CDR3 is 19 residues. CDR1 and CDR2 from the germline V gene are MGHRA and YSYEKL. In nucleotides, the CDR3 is TGCGCCAGCAGCCCAAGTTGGACAGTAACATCCTCTGGGGCCAACGTCCTGACTTTC. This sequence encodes CASSPSWTVTSSGANVLTF.

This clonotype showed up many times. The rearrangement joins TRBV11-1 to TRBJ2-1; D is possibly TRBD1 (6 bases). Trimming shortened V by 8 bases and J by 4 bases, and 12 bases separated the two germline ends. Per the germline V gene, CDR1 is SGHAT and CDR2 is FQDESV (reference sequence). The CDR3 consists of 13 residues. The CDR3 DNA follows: TGTGCCAGCGGAGGACAGCGTTACAATGAGCAGTTCTTC. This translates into CASGGQRYNEQFF.

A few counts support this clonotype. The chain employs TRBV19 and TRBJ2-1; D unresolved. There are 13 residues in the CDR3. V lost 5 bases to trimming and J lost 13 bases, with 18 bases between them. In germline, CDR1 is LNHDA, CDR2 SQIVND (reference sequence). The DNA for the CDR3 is TGTGCCAGTAGTTCCTCCCGTGCTCGTTCCCAGTTCTTC. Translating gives CASSSSRARSQFF.

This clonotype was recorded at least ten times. CDR3 loop: CAWSVSVTTRGQFF. DNA of the CDR3: TGTGCCTGGAGTGTCTCCGTCACAACCAGGGGGCAGTTCTTC. The V gene is TRBV30, the J gene TRBJ2-1, with TRBD1 as a possible D gene (6 bases). V was pared by 0 bases and J by 12 bases, with 18 bases between. Germline values: CDR1 GTSNPN, CDR2 SVGIG (reference sequence). CDR3 size: 14 residues.

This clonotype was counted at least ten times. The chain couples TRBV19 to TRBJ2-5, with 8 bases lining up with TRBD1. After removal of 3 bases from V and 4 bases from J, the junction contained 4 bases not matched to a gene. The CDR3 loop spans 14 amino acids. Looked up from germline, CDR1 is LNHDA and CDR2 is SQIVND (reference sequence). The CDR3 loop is CASSIDRGAETQYF. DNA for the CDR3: TGTGCCAGTAGTATCGACAGGGGAGCAGAGACCCAGTACTTC.

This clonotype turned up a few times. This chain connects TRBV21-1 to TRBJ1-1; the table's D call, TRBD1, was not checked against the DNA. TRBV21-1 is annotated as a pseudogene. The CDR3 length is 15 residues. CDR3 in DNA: TGTGCCAGCAGCCTCCAGGGAGCTATGAACACTGAAGCTTTCTTT. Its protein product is CASSLQGAMNTEAFF.

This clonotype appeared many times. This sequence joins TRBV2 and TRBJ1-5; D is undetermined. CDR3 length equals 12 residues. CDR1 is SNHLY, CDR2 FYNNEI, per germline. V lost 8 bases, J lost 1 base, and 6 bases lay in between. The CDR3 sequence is CASRASNQPQHF. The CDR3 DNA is TGTGCCAGCCGAGCGAGCAATCAGCCCCAGCATTTT. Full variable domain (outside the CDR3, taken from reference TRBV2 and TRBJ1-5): EPEVTQTPSHQVTQMGQEVILRCVPISNHLYFYWYRQILGQKVEFLVSFYNNEISEKSEIFDDQFSVERPDGSNFTLKIRSTKLEDSAMYFCASRASNQPQHFGDGTRLSIL.

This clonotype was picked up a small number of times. This CDR3 reads CASSDETGILDEQYF. DNA of the CDR3: TGTGCCAGCAGCGACGAGACAGGGATCCTCGACGAGCAGTACTTC. The V gene is TRBV2, the J gene TRBJ2-7; 7 bases map to TRBD1. Germline CDR1 reads SNHLY; CDR2 reads FYNNEI. The J segment lost 5 bases and the V segment lost 6 bases, leaving 13 bases of the junction unmatched. The CDR3 is 15 residues long.

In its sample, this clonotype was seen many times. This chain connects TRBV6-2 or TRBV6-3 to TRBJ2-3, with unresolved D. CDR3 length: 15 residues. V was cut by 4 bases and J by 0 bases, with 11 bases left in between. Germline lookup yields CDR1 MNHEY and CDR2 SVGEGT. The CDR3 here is CASSSVETSTDTQYF. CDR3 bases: TGTGCCAGCAGTTCGGTGGAAACGAGCACAGATACGCAGTATTTT.

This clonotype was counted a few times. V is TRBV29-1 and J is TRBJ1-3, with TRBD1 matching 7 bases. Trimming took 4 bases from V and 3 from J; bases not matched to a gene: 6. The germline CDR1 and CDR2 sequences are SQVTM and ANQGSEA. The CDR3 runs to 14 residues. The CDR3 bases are TGCAGCGTTGCGGGACAGCTCGGTGGAAACACCATATATTTT. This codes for CSVAGQLGGNTIYF.

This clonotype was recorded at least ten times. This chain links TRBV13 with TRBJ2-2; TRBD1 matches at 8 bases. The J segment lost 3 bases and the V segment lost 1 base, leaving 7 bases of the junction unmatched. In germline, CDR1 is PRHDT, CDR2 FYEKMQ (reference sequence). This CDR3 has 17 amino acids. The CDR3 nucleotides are TGTGCCAGCAGCTTAGTCGCCGGACAGGGATACACCGGGGAGCTGTTTTTT. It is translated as CASSLVAGQGYTGELFF.

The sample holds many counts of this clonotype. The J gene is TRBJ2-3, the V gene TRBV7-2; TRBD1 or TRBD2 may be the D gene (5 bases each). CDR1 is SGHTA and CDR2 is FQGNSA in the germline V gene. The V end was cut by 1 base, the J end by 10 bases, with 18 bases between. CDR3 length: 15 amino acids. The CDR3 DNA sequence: TGTGCCAGCAGCTTAGGGGCAGGGAGAGATAAGTCGCAGTATTTT. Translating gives CASSLGAGRDKSQYF.

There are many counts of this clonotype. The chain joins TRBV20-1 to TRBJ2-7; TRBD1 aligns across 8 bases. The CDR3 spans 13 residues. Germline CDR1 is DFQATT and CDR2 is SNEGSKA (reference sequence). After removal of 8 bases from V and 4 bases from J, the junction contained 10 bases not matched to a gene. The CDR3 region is CSTSGTGGYEQYF. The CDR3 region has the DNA TGCAGTACTTCCGGAACAGGGGGGTACGAGCAGTACTTC.

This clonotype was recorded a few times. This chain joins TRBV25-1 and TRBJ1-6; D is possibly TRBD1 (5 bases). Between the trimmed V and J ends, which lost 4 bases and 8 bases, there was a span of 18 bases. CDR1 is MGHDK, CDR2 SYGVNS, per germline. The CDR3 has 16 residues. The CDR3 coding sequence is TGTGCCAGCAGTGCCCTCGGGGACCTTGACGATTCACCCCTCCACTTT. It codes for CASSALGDLDDSPLHF.

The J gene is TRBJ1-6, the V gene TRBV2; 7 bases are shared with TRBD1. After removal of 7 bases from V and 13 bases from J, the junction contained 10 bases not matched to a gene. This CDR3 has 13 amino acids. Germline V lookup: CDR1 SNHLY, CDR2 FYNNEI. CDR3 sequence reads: CASIPDRLAPLHF. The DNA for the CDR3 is TGTGCCAGCATCCCGGACAGGTTGGCGCCCCTCCACTTT.

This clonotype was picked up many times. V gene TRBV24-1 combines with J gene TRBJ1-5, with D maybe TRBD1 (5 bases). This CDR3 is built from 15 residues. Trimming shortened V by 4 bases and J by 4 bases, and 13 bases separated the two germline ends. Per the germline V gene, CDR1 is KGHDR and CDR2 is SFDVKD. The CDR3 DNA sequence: TGTGCCACCAGTGAGGCGGGACCGACAAATCAGCCCCAGCATTTT. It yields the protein CATSEAGPTNQPQHF.